This T cell receptor (beta chain) was profiled in a study of read filtering for tumor transcriptome and immune sequencing. Ten or more counts support this clonotype. The library was built from 400 ng RNA with molecular barcoded adaptors for alpha/delta and beta/gamma chains. TCRdb independently ran MiXCR on the reads; one entry per CDR3 protein. The table lists 85,000 or so distinct CDR3 sequences, around an eighth of them singletons, with more than 13% in the top ten. The CDR3 has 11 residues. With 3 bases removed from V and 5 bases from J, the gap between germline ends came to 5 bases. Germline lookup yields CDR1 MDHEN and CDR2 SYDVKM.

This receptor was taken from a donor older than 35 with multiple myeloma. The chain has TRBV28 and TRBJ2-7; D remains unclear. What was sequenced was a population of CD138-negative cells sorted from bone marrow. DNA for the CDR3: TGTGCCAGCAGTTTTTTTGACGAGCAGTACTTC. This codes for CASSFFDEQYF.